This is a list of T cell receptor beta chains from one sample in a study of blood T cell repertoires in COVID-19. Profiled with immunoSEQ multiplex PCR; TCRdb holds only in-frame clones, not every one. The sample carries 86,000 or so clones, around nine tenths recorded once. Material for sequencing was peripheral blood. These receptors all come from a man aged 45-65 years with active or convalescent COVID-19. The CDR3 runs from the conserved cysteine through the conserved F or W. Each record gives: D gene, V gene, J gene, clone size, CDR3 protein, CDR3 DNA. D genes are given only for firm matches. Rows may omit the clone size; those that give it use once, few, many or a size class.

TRBD1	TRBV12-3/TRBV12-4	TRBJ1-1	NA	CASRVDRGRGAFF	TGTGCCAGCAGGGTAGACAGGGGGCGCGGAGCTTTCTTT
TRBD1	TRBV6-6	TRBJ1-3	NA	CASSRREGTAGNTIYF	TGTGCCAGCAGTAGACGGGAGGGGACAGCTGGAAACACCATATATTTT
TRBD1	TRBV28	TRBJ1-5	NA	CASNSGQGMNQPQHF	TGTGCCAGCAATTCCGGACAGGGTATGAATCAGCCCCAGCATTTT
TRBD1	TRBV27	TRBJ1-1	NA	CASSPLDRGNMNTEAFF	TGTGCCAGCAGTCCCCTGGACAGGGGGAATATGAACACTGAAGCTTTCTTT
NA	TRBV10-3	TRBJ1-2	once	CAISEGEGRNGYTF	TGTGCCATCAGTGAGGGGGAGGGGAGGAATGGCTACACCTTC
TRBD1	TRBV11-2	TRBJ1-1	NA	CASSAGQGSTEAFF	TGTGCCAGCAGCGCCGGACAGGGGAGTACTGAAGCTTTCTTT
NA	TRBV18	TRBJ2-7	NA	CASSPGSPVWEQYF	TGTGCCAGCTCACCCGGTTCCCCCGTGTGGGAGCAGTACTTC
NA	TRBV30	TRBJ1-2	NA	CAWRPPGSDGYTF	TGTGCCTGGAGACCTCCGGGTTCTGATGGCTACACCTTC
NA	TRBV12-3/TRBV12-4	TRBJ1-5	few	CASSQGPSQHF	TGTGCCAGCAGTCAGGGGCCCTCCCAGCATTTT
NA	TRBV21-1	TRBJ2-2	NA	CASSKEAWTGRRGGPNTGELFF	TGTGCCAGCAGCAAAGAGGCGTGGACAGGGAGACGCGGGGGCCCGAACACCGGGGAGCTGTTTTTT